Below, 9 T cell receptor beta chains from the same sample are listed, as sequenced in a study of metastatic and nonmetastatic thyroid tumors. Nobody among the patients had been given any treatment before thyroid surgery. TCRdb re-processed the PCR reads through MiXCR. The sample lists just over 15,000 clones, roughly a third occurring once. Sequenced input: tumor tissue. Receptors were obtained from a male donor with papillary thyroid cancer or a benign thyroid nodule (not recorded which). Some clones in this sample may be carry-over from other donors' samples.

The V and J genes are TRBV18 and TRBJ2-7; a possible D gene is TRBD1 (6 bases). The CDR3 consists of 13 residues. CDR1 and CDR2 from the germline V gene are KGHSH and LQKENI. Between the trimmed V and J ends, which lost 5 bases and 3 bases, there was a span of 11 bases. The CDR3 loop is CASSAGTFYEQYF. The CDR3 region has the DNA TGTGCCAGCTCAGCAGGGACATTCTACGAGCAGTACTTC.

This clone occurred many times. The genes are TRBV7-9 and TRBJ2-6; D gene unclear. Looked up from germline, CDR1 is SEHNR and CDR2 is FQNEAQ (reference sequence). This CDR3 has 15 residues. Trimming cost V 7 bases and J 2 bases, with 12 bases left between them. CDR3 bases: TGTGCCAGCACCACTCAGACACCTGGGGCCAACGTCCTGACTTTC. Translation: CASTTQTPGANVLTF. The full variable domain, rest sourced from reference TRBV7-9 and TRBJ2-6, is DTGVSQNPRHKITKRGQNVTFRCDPISEHNRLYWYRQTLGQGPEFLTYFQNEAQLEKSRLLSDRFSAERPKGSFSTLEIQRTEQGDSAMYLCASTTQTPGANVLTFGAGSRLTVL.

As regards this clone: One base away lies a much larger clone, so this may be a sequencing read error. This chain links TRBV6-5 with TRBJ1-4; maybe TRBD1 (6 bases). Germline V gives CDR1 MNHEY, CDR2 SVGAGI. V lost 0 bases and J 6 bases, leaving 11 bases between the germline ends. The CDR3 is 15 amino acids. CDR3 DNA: TGTGCCAGCAGTTACTCGTCAGGGGCTCATGAAAAACTGTTTTTT. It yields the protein CASSYSSGAHEKLFF.

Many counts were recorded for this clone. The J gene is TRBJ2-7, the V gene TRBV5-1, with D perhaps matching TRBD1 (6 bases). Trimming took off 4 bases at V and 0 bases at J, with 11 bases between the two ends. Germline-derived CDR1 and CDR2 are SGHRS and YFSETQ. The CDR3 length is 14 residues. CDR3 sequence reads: CASSGGQFSYEQYF. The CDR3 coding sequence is TGCGCCAGCAGCGGCGGACAGTTCTCCTACGAGCAGTACTTC.

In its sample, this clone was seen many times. The CDR3 loop is CASSQDKVFFNEKLFF. As DNA, the CDR3 is TGTGCCAGCAGCCAGGACAAGGTGTTTTTTAATGAAAAACTGTTTTTT. V gene TRBV12-3 or TRBV12-4 combines with J gene TRBJ1-4; TRBD1 is a possible D gene (5 bases). Deletions cut 6 bases from V and 4 bases from J, with 18 bases between. The CDR3 is made up of 16 amino acids.

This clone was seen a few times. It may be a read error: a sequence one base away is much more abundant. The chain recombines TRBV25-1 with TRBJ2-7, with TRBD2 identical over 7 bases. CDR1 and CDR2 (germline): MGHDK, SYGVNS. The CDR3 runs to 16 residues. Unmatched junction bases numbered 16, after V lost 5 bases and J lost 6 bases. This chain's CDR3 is CASSSARLAGRAEQYF. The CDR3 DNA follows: TGTGCCAGCAGTAGTGCCCGACTAGCAGGGCGGGCCGAGCAGTACTTC.

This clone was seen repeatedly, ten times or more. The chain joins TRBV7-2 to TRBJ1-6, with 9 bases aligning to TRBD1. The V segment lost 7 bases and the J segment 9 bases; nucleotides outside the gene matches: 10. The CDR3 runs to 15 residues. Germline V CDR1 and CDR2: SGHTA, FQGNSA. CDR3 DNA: TGTGCCAGCACCCACAAACAGGGGGCGCGTTCACCCCTCCACTTT. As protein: CASTHKQGARSPLHF.

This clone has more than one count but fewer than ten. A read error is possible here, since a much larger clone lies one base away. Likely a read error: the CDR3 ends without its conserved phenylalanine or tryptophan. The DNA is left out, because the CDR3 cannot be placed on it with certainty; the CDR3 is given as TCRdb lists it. The CDR3 spells CASSLGRTLIGELLS. The V and J genes are TRBV7-9 and TRBJ2-2; no DNA check was done on the table's D call, TRBD2. Germline lookup yields CDR1 SEHNR and CDR2 FQNEAQ (reference sequence). The CDR3 spans 15 residues, counting both ends.

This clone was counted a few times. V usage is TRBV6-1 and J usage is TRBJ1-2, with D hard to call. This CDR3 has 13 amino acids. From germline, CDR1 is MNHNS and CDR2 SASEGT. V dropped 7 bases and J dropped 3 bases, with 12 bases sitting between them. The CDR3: CASKASLDYGYTF. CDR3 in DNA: TGTGCCAGCAAGGCCAGCTTGGACTATGGCTACACCTTC.